This T cell receptor (beta chain) was captured in a study of cytomegalovirus exposure and HLA in healthy donors. Whole-study context: Of the donors genotyped, several hundred in all, about 76% fell in the Caucasian-associated ancestry cluster.

Trimming took 0 bases from V and 5 from J, leaving 14 bases between them. The CDR3 spans 15 residues. The germline CDR1 and CDR2 sequences are SGDLS and YYNGEE. PCR primers comprised 60 Vbeta and 13 Jbeta primers. Original analysis: Some 10 million shared chains were among the approximately 76 million unique TCR beta chains that a later analysis counted. Produced via immunoSEQ multiplex PCR; TCRdb's table is partial and in-frame only. V, J and clone size are those of that table, while D and trimming were read from the DNA. The table shows some 150,000 clones, with over 65% occurring only once. For this clone: Its matching antigen is unknown.

Study-level results: In a later analysis, HLA-C alleles had the fewest associated TCRs, DRB1 alleles the most.

Sequencing was carried out using PBMCs. The chain combines TRBV9 with TRBJ1-1; no firm D call. The clonotype was recovered from a female donor in good health and CMV-seronegative. The CDR3 region is CASSVGGWQGTEAFF. CDR3 in DNA: TGTGCCAGCAGCGTAGGAGGGTGGCAAGGGACTGAAGCTTTCTTT.